This TCR beta chain was sequenced in a study of long-term antiretroviral therapy in people with HIV. Overall study context: A decade or so separates the oldest specimens from the later 2015 immediate-ART recommendation. Study-level findings and limits: Repertoires looked antigen-experienced, with only a slight naive shift after ART. Although diversity increased after ART, it remained lower than in transplant donor controls.

As to this clone: Its target is not known.

The CDR3 contains 16 residues. V shed 4 bases, J shed 2 bases, and the junction held 7 bases outside the gene matches. Germline values: CDR1 SGHRS, CDR2 YFSETQ. Researchers report immunoSEQ v3.0 was run at survey level. Profiling relied on immunoSEQ multiplex PCR, and the TCRdb table lists in-frame clones only, not all of them. The repertoire includes roughly 31,000 clones, 75% to 90% of them detected once, and more than 6.5% sits in the top ten. The chain is built from TRBV5-1 and TRBJ2-2; 8 bases match TRBD1. This TCR derives from a man over 45 with HIV. The input for sequencing was unsorted PBMCs, taken approximately 5 years before starting antiretroviral therapy. CDR3 nucleotide sequence: TGCGCCAGCAGCATGACAGGGGTGGTCAACACCGGGGAGCTGTTTTTT. Translated: CASSMTGVVNTGELFF.